The rows below give T cell receptor beta chains drawn from one sample of a study of beta chain features in type 1 diabetes. Sequenced by immunoSEQ multiplex PCR; TCRdb stores in-frame clones only, minus some. The table includes fewer than 350,000 clones, about 15% detected once. The specimen was naive CD4+ T cells from blood. These receptors all stem from a man aged 18 to 35 with type 1 diabetes. Each CDR3 is given with its conserved first and last residue. The order of the fields is V gene, J gene, CDR3 protein.

v_call: TRBV29-1
j_call: TRBJ1-2
cdr3_aa: CSVEDYGIADGYTF

v_call: TRBV30
j_call: TRBJ2-7
cdr3_aa: CAWSVYRDISYEQYF

v_call: TRBV27
j_call: TRBJ1-2
cdr3_aa: CASSARQGFYGYTF

v_call: TRBV11-2
j_call: TRBJ1-1
cdr3_aa: CASSPTPGTGFTEAFF

v_call: TRBV7-9
j_call: TRBJ2-1
cdr3_aa: CASSFQGGGSYNEQFF

v_call: TRBV7-9
j_call: TRBJ2-2
cdr3_aa: CASSLRGRTGELFF

v_call: TRBV27
j_call: TRBJ2-5
cdr3_aa: CASSFRGQETQYF

v_call: TRBV2
j_call: TRBJ1-1
cdr3_aa: CASSEGTGITEAFF

v_call: TRBV9
j_call: TRBJ1-2
cdr3_aa: CASSARDSYGYTF

v_call: TRBV9
j_call: TRBJ1-5
cdr3_aa: CASSVGTGGNQPQHF

v_call: TRBV7-2
j_call: TRBJ1-2
cdr3_aa: CASSLAAGWAYGYTF

v_call: TRBV30
j_call: TRBJ2-1
cdr3_aa: CAWSVGSGDYNEQFF

v_call: TRBV15
j_call: TRBJ2-6
cdr3_aa: CATSRGLQGVTGANVLTF

v_call: TRBV4-1
j_call: TRBJ2-6
cdr3_aa: CASSQRLEAGANVLTF

v_call: TRBV19
j_call: TRBJ2-1
cdr3_aa: CASNSGTSGSYNEQFF

v_call: TRBV4-3
j_call: TRBJ1-6
cdr3_aa: CASSQGGTVNSPLHF

v_call: TRBV28
j_call: TRBJ2-4
cdr3_aa: CASSLLTGGAKNIQYF

v_call: TRBV7-2
j_call: TRBJ2-5
cdr3_aa: CASSPDRGHRETQYF

v_call: TRBV11-3
j_call: TRBJ2-2
cdr3_aa: CASSLFLTGELFF

v_call: TRBV4-3
j_call: TRBJ2-7
cdr3_aa: CASSQDWTVKEQYF

v_call: TRBV4-1
j_call: TRBJ2-7
cdr3_aa: CASSLKDRDSYEQYF

v_call: TRBV7-2
j_call: TRBJ1-5
cdr3_aa: CASSLQDQPQHF

v_call: TRBV5-1
j_call: TRBJ2-3
cdr3_aa: CASSLGQVKDTQYF

v_call: TRBV19
j_call: TRBJ1-2
cdr3_aa: CASSKDQNYGYTF

v_call: TRBV4-3
j_call: TRBJ1-6
cdr3_aa: CASSQDPGQGYNSPLHF

v_call: TRBV6-5
j_call: TRBJ1-1
cdr3_aa: CASSYRATGNTEAFF

v_call: TRBV19
j_call: TRBJ1-1
cdr3_aa: CASSARVATEAFF

v_call: TRBV18
j_call: TRBJ2-3
cdr3_aa: CASSPQGGPGGGTDTQYF

v_call: TRBV14
j_call: TRBJ2-1
cdr3_aa: CASSQGPGLDYNEQFF

v_call: TRBV6-6
j_call: TRBJ2-1
cdr3_aa: CASRSPSGRDNNEQFF

v_call: TRBV6-6
j_call: TRBJ2-7
cdr3_aa: CASRPGHSYEQYF